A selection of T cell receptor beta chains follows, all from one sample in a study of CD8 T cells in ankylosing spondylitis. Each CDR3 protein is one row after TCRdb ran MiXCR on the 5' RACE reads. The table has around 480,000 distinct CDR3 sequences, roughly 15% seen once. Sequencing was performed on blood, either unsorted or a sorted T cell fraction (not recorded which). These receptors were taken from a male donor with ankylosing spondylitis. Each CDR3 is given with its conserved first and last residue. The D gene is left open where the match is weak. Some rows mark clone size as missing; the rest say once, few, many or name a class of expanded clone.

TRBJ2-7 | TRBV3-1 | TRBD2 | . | CASSPWEGSYEQYF | TGTGCCAGCAGCCCTTGGGAGGGGTCCTACGAGCAGTACTTC
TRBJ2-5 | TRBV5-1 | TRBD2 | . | CASSSPTPLAGDRETQYF | TGCGCCAGCAGCAGCCCGACGCCCCTAGCGGGGGACCGAGAGACCCAGTACTTC
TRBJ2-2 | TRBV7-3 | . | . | CASSLTRDGTGELFF | TGTGCCAGCAGCTTAACCCGGGACGGCACCGGGGAGCTGTTTTTT
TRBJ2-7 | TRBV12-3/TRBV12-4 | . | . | CASSSSDRIGEGQYF | TGTGCCAGCAGTTCCTCGGACAGGATCGGGGAGGGGCAGTACTTC
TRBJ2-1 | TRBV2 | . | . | CASSDSGIGNEQFF | TGTGCCAGCAGTGATTCAGGGATCGGCAATGAGCAGTTCTTC
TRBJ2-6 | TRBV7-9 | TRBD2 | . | CASSPGLVAGANVLTF | TGTGCCAGCAGCCCTGGACTAGTTGCCGGGGCCAACGTCCTGACTTTC
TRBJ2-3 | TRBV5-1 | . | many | CASRLGVSADTQYF | TGCGCCAGCAGACTTGGCGTGAGCGCAGATACGCAGTATTTT
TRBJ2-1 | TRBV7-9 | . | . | CASSLEPRYNEQFF | TGTGCCAGCAGCTTAGAACCCAGGTACAATGAGCAGTTCTTC
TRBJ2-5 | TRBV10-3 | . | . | CAIGPQPSQETQYF | TGTGCCATCGGCCCTCAGCCTTCTCAAGAGACCCAGTACTTC
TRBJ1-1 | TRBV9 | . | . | CASSVRPQGEAFF | TGTGCCAGCAGCGTAAGGCCTCAAGGTGAAGCTTTCTTT
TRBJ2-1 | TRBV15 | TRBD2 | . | CATSSRMGSSGGDKIQFF | TGTGCCACCAGCAGTAGGATGGGGTCTAGCGGGGGAGATAAAATTCAGTTCTTC
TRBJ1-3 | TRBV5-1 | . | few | CASSLSGHLSSSGNTIYF | TGCGCCAGCAGCTTGTCAGGACACCTAAGTTCCTCTGGAAACACCATATATTTT